This TCR beta chain emerged from a study of blood T cell repertoires in COVID-19 (dated by TCRdb to the early 2020s). Notes on the research overall: Samples covering the acute and convalescent phases of COVID-19 were provided by collaborators in the United States, Italy and Spain. A de-identified subject ID, COVID-19 status, age in years and sex were almost always included in the sample metadata. Where available, HLA class I and class II types were obtained from metadata supplied by the sample provider rather than from assay-based typing. The material from the prospective study consisted of cDNA or gDNA derived from T cells, B-cell-depleted T cells, or PBMCs. Subjects who had been exposed to COVID-19, were actively infected with it, or had recovered from it provided the deeply sampled blood TCRbeta repertoires that made up the dataset. The samples were drawn from two sources: the first 160 participants of the ongoing ImmuneRACE study, and approximately 1,300 subjects contributed by 6 global collaborators. A freely available public database, intended as a resource for researchers studying the immune response to SARS-CoV-2, is where the repertoires were released. What the research found in general, with its limitations: How much clinical and demographic metadata was included differed by source and by participant, and the metadata was provided uncurated.

A remark on this clone: It has no known antigen specificity. No much larger clone is present one base from it, and per-base qualities are unavailable.

The collaborating institutions used their own protocols to collect whole blood in K2EDTA tubes. For TCRbeta analysis, collaborators shipped samples in one of three forms: frozen whole blood, isolated PBMCs, or DNA extracted from either of those sample types. The immunoSEQ Assay, a bias-controlled multiplex PCR, was used to amplify TCRbeta CDR3 regions from genomic DNA. In the original analysis: The number of nucleated cells in each sample was estimated by amplification of reference gene primers within the assay. To quantify the absolute abundance of each unique TCRbeta CDR3 rearrangement, sequence reads were collapsed and filtered. For each sample, productive Simpson clonality was calculated as the square root of Simpson's diversity index across productive rearrangements. Sourced from immuneACCESS, this table was stored by TCRdb with only in-frame sequences that have V and J called. A share of the clones is absent; for the studies checked, an unresolved V gene accounts for under half, and the remainder has no known explanation. V and J calls and clone size are given by that table; D and trimming were obtained from the DNA. This sample has about 150,000 clones in its table, and 65% to 85% of those were observed once. Clones ranked in the top ten supply about 4% of the sample.

For CDR1 and CDR2, the germline V gene lists SGHNT and YENEEA. V is pared back by 1 base and J by 6 bases, with 10 bases lying between the germline termini. Its CDR3 holds 14 amino acids, cysteine through phenylalanine. The read is trimmed to its CDR3 DNA, 42 bases read in frame from base 1. This clonotype was obtained from a woman older than 75 with acute or convalescent COVID-19. Input material: peripheral blood. This chain is built from TRBV11-3 and TRBJ2-1, with a tentative D gene TRBD1 over 6 matching bases. The nucleotide sequence is given as TGTGCCAGCAGCTTAGGCGGACAGTTCAATGAGCAGTTCTTC. Its amino acids are CASSLGGQFNEQFF.